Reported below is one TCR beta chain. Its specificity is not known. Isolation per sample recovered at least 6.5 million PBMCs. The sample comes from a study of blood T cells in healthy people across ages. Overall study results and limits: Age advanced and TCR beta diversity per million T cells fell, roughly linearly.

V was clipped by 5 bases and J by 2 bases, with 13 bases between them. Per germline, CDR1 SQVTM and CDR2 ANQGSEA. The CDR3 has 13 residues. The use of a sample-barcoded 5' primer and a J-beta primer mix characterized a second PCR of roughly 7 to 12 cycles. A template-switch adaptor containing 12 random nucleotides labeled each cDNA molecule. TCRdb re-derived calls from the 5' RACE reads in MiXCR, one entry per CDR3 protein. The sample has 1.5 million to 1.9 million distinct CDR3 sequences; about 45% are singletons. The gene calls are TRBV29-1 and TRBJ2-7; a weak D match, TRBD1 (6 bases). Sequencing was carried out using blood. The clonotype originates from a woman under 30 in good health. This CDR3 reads CSVITTGTYEQYF. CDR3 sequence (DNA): TGCAGCGTTATAACGACAGGTACCTACGAGCAGTACTTC.